The rows below give T cell receptor beta chains drawn from one sample of a study of control samples from healthy donors and cancer patients. The repertoire was sequenced with immunoSEQ multiplex PCR; TCRdb's copy has only in-frame clones and lacks some. The sample contains approximately 52,000 clones, 88% of which appear only once. The source material was blood. The receptors originated from a man aged 45 to 65 in good health. The CDR3 runs from the conserved cysteine through the conserved F or W. Fields, in order: J gene, V gene, CDR3 length, CDR3 protein.

TRBJ1-1 TRBV19 16 CASSTPRVSGGTEAFF
TRBJ1-3 TRBV3-1/TRBV3-2 12 CASSQAGNTIYF
TRBJ1-4 TRBV12-3/TRBV12-4 13 CASRPTGNEKLFF
TRBJ2-1 TRBV6-2/TRBV6-3 15 CASSVAFMAIHEQFF
TRBJ1-4 TRBV7-2 15 CASSLFAESNEKLFF
TRBJ1-4 TRBV7-2 14 CASSLPGRNEKLFF
TRBJ1-1 TRBV7-6 18 CASSLTTGGMNKGAEAFF
TRBJ1-1 TRBV18 14 CASSPDNRNTEAFF
TRBJ1-5 TRBV19 14 CASSGTGGSQPQHF
TRBJ2-7 TRBV18 14 CASSPIRQTYEQYF
TRBJ2-1 TRBV19 13 CASRGASYNEQFF
TRBJ2-7 TRBV4-2 12 CASSDRAYEQYF
TRBJ2-7 TRBV18 13 CASSQSAEGEQYF
TRBJ1-1 TRBV13 15 CASSLGGNLNTEAFF
TRBJ2-3 TRBV7-8 17 CASSFRLAGYRGDTQYF
TRBJ2-1 TRBV24-1 16 CATSETGLGGRDEQFF
TRBJ2-1 TRBV7-8 14 CASSSQPGYNEQFF
TRBJ1-4 TRBV28 14 CASSLISSYEKLFF
TRBJ2-2 TRBV5-4 13 CASSRESTGELFF
TRBJ1-1 TRBV29-1 17 CSVEDPYGGWSTDEAFF
TRBJ2-7 TRBV20-1 10 CSAQAYEQYF
TRBJ1-1 TRBV28 14 CASSLENRNTEAFF
TRBJ1-1 TRBV7-2 14 CASSLRERNTEAFF
TRBJ1-1 TRBV5-4 14 CAGSYRDLNTEAFF
TRBJ2-7 TRBV18 14 CASSPRQQGYEQYF
TRBJ2-1 TRBV5-1 15 CASSLGGGGYNEQFF
TRBJ2-1 TRBV7-7 15 CASSPTGEPYNEQFF
TRBJ1-1 TRBV6-5 14 CASRRDSLNTEAFF
TRBJ2-7 TRBV5-1 14 CASSSGTSSYEQYF
TRBJ2-5 TRBV11-3 16 CASSLGGSGSIETQYF
TRBJ2-3 TRBV13 14 CASSWGQQRDTQYF
TRBJ2-5 TRBV27 18 CASSPIWAGLADQETQYF
TRBJ2-5 TRBV9 14 CASSVGRGLETQYF
TRBJ2-7 TRBV10-2 14 CASSESGQGILSLF
TRBJ1-2 TRBV3-1/TRBV3-2 12 CASSPSDYGYTF
TRBJ2-7 TRBV7-9 15 CASSLGGGPHYEQYF
TRBJ2-7 TRBV2 14 CASTPLRAGSEQYF
TRBJ2-1 TRBV9 15 CASSVLAGGVYEQFF
TRBJ1-4 TRBV18 15 CASSPNWDREEKLFF
TRBJ2-1 TRBV30 16 CAYLSFGRHSYNEQFF
TRBJ1-5 TRBV3-1/TRBV3-2 18 CASSQASQVWGVGQPQHF
TRBJ2-7 TRBV24-1 13 CATSEGSRYEQYF
TRBJ2-3 TRBV18 16 CASSPRTGPYTDTQYF
TRBJ1-2 TRBV18 15 CASSPEDRALGGYTF
TRBJ2-1 TRBV7-6 15 CASSFFSSGDNEQFF
TRBJ1-6 TRBV5-1 16 CASSTGTGGWDSPLHF
TRBJ1-5 TRBV18 13 CASSQGFNQPQHF
TRBJ1-2 TRBV5-1 13 CASSPGQGEGYTF
TRBJ2-7 TRBV28 13 CASSPPAFREQYF
TRBJ2-1 TRBV19 14 CASSIFVGDNEQFF
TRBJ1-3 TRBV10-3 16 CAISENTPTAGNTIYF